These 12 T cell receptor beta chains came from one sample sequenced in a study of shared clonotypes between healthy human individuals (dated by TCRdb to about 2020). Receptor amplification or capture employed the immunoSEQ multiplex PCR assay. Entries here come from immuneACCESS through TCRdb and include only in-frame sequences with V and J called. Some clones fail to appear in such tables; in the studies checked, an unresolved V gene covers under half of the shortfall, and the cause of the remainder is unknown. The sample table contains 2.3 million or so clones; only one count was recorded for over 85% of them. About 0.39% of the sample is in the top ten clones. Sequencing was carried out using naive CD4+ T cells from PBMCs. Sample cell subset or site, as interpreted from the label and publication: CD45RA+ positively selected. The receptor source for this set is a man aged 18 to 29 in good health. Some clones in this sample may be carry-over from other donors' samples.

CDR3 loop: CATSRERRTGESTDTQYF. The CDR3 nucleotides read TGTGCCACCAGCAGAGAGCGGCGGACAGGGGAAAGCACAGATACGCAGTATTTT. The chain employs TRBV15 and TRBJ2-3; 9 bases line up with TRBD1. CDR3 size: 18 residues. CDR1 and CDR2 (germline): LNHNV, YYDKDF (reference sequence). Unmatched junction bases numbered 7, after V lost 0 bases and J lost 0 bases.

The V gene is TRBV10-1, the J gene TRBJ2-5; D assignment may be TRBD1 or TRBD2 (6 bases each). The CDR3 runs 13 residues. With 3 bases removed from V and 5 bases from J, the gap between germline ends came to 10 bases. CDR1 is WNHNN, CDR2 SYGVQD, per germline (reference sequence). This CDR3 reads CASSDRGGETQYF. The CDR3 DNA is TGCGCCAGCAGTGACAGGGGAGGCGAGACCCAGTACTTC.

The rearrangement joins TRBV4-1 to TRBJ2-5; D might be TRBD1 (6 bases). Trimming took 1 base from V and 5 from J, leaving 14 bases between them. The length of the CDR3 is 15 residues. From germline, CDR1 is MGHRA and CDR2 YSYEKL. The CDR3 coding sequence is TGCGCCAGCAGCCAAGGATACAGGGCTGGTGAGACCCAGTACTTC. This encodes CASSQGYRAGETQYF.

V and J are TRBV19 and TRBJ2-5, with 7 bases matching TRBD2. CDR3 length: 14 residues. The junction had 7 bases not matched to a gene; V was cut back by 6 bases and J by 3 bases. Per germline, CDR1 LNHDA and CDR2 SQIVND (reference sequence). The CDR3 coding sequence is TGTGCCAGTAGAACCGGGACTAAGGAAGAGACCCAGTACTTC. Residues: CASRTGTKEETQYF.

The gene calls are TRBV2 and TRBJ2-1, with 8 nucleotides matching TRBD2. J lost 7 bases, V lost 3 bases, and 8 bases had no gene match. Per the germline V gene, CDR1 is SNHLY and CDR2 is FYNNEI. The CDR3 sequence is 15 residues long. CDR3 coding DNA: TGTGCCAGCAGTGATTTGGCGGGAGGAAGTAATGAGCAGTTCTTC. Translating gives CASSDLAGGSNEQFF.

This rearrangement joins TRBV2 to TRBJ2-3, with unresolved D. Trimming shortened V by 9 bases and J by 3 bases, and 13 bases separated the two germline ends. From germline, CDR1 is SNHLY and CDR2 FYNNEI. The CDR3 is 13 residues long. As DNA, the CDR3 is TGTGCCAGGGGCGCCGGGCGAACAGATACGCAGTATTTT. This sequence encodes CARGAGRTDTQYF.

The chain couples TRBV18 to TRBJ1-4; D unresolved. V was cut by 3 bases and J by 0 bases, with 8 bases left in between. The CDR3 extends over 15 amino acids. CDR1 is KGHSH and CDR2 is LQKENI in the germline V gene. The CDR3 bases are TGTGCCAGCTCACCCGAGATTGCAACTAATGAAAAACTGTTTTTT. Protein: CASSPEIATNEKLFF.

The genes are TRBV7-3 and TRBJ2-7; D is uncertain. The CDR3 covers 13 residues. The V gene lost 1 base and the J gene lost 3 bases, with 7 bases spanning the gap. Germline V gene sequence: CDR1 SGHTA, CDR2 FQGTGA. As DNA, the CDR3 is TGTGCCAGCAGCTTAAATCGCTACTACGAGCAGTACTTC. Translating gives CASSLNRYYEQYF.

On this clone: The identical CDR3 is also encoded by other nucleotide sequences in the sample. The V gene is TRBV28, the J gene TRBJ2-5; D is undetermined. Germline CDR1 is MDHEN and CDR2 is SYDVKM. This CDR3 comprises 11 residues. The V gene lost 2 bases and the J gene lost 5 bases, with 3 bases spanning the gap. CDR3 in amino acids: CASSLAETQYF. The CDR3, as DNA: TGTGCCAGCAGTTTAGCCGAGACCCAGTACTTC.

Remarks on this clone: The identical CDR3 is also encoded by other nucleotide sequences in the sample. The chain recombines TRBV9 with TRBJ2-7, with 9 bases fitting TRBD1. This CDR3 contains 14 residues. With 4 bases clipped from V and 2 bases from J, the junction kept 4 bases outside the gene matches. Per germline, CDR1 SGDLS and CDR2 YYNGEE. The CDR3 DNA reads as TGTGCCAGCAGCATCGGACAGGGGACCTACGAGCAGTACTTC. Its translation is CASSIGQGTYEQYF. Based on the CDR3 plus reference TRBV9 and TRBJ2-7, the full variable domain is DSGVTQTPKHLITATGQRVTLRCSPRSGDLSVYWYQQSLDQGLQFLIQYYNGEERAKGNILERFSAQQFPDLHSELNLSSLELGDSALYFCASSIGQGTYEQYFGPGTRLTVT.

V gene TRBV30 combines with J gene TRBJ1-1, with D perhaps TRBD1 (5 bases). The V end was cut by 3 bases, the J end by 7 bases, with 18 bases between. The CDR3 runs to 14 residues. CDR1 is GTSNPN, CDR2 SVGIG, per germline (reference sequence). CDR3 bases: TGTGCCTGGAGGCCGGGACCCAGAGGGGATGAAGCTTTCTTT. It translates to CAWRPGPRGDEAFF.

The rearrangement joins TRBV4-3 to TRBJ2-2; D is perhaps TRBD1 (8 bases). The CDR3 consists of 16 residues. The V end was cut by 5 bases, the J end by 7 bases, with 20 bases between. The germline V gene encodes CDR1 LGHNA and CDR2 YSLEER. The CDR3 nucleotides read TGCGCCAGCAGCACCGACAGGGGTGGGAGGGGCGGGGAGCTGTTTTTT. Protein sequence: CASSTDRGGRGGELFF.